This T cell receptor (beta chain) came from a study of cytomegalovirus exposure and HLA in healthy donors. Study findings and constraints: One later analysis reportedly identified an Asian-associated ancestry cluster that showed fewer N-insertions than the approximately 600-donor mean. Clonal expansion, a later analysis showed, was greater in HLA-associated TCR beta chains than in equally common others. About 87% or about 30% of the time was how often most TCR beta V segments were productive, according to an earlier analysis.

Amplification used 60 Vbeta primers and 13 Jbeta primers. TCRdb keeps only in-frame clones here, not all; method: immunoSEQ multiplex PCR. The sample has some 98,000 clones; approximately 82% are singletons. Remarks on this clone: Its matching antigen is unknown.

The CDR3 covers 16 residues. Trimming at V came to 6 bases and at J to 2 bases, leaving 11 bases not matched to a gene. Germline V gene data show CDR1 as GTSNPN and CDR2 as SVGIG (reference sequence). The sequence was obtained from a female donor in good health and CMV-seropositive. The sequencing sample was made of PBMCs. This chain links TRBV30 with TRBJ2-7, with 12 bases matching TRBD2. CDR3 protein: CACVLAGGPLPYEQYF. CDR3 bases: TGTGCCTGCGTCCTAGCGGGAGGGCCCCTCCCCTACGAGCAGTACTTC.